This T cell receptor beta chain emerged from a study of PD-1 blockade in classical Hodgkin lymphoma. Study results and caveats: Repertoire difference causes, possibly disease activity or prior therapy, remain undefined. Healthy donors were reported to have higher baseline TCR diversity than newly diagnosed patients.

Deletions cut 6 bases from V and 5 bases from J, with 14 bases between. CDR1 is SGHTS and CDR2 is YDEGEE in the germline V gene. The CDR3 contains 13 residues. Concerning this clone itself: Its target is not known.

The time point: newly diagnosed, previously untreated cHL patient sample. Purified CD4+ T cells were obtained from thawed PBMCs through magnetic negative selection. Comparison PBMCs came from previously untreated, newly diagnosed classical Hodgkin lymphoma patients. Using immunoSEQ multiplex PCR, the repertoire was profiled, and TCRdb retains in-frame clones only, with some absent. The data contain 20,000 to 25,000 clones, about 91% of them singletons. The sample was CD4+ T cells from blood. The clonotype was recovered from a human donor with classical Hodgkin lymphoma. The V gene is TRBV5-8, the J gene TRBJ2-5, with D tentatively TRBD2 (6 bases). The CDR3 DNA is TGTGCCAGCACGTCCGGGAGATGGGAGACCCAGTACTTC. This sequence encodes CASTSGRWETQYF.